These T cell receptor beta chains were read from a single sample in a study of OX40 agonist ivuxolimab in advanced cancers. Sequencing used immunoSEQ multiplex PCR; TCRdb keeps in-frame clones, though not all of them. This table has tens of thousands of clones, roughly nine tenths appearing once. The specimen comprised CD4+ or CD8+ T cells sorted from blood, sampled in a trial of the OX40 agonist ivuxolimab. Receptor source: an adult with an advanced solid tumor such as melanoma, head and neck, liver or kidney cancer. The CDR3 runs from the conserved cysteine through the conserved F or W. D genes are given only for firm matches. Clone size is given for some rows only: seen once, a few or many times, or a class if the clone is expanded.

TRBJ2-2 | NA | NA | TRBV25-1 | TGTGCCAGCAGTGATTCCCTAACGAACACCGGGGAGCTGTTTTTT | CASSDSLTNTGELFF
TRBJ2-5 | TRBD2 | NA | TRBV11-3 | TGTGCCAGCAGAGGAGCGGGAGAGGAGACCCAGTACTTC | CASRGAGEETQYF
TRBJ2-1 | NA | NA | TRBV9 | TGTGCCAGCAGCTCCATGACAGGCAATGAGCAGTTCTTC | CASSSMTGNEQFF
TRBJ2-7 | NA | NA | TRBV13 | TGTGCCAGCAGCTTACCCGGGCAGTACTACGAGCAGTACTTC | CASSLPGQYYEQYF
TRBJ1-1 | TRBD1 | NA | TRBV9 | TGTGCCAGCAGCGTAGATATCCGGACAGGTGAAGCTTTCTTT | CASSVDIRTGEAFF
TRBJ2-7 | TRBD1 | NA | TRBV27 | TGTGCCAGCAGTGACAGGGGGCGCCTCCAAGAGCAGTACTTC | CASSDRGRLQEQYF
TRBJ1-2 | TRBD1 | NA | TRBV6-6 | TGTGCCAGCAGTTACTCCCGGGACAGGGACTACTATGGCTACACCTTC | CASSYSRDRDYYGYTF
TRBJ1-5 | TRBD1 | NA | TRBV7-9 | TGTGCCAGCAGCGTAGGGACAGGGGAACACAATCAGCCCCAGCATTTT | CASSVGTGEHNQPQHF
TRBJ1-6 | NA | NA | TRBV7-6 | TGTGCCAGCAGCTTAGGGTTAGAGGGTAATTCACCCCTCCACTTT | CASSLGLEGNSPLHF
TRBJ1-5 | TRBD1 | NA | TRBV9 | TGTGCCAGCAGCGCAAGCGGGACAGGGGAACAGCCCCAGCATTTT | CASSASGTGEQPQHF
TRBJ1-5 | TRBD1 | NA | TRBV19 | TGTGCCAGTACCGACAGGGTGAGCAATCAGCCCCAGCATTTT | CASTDRVSNQPQHF
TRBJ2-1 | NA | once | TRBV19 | TGTGCCAGTAGTTTCCGGGGCCCCTACAATGAGCAGTTCTTC | CASSFRGPYNEQFF
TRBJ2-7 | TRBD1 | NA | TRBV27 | TGTGCCAGCAGTTTATTGGGACAGGGGGCTTCCGAGCAGTACTTC | CASSLLGQGASEQYF
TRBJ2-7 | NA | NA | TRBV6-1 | TGTGCCAGCAGTGAAGCGACGGTGGTCTACGAGCAGTACTTC | CASSEATVVYEQYF
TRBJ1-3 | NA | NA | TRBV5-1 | TGCGCCAGCATGGAACAGGGAGGAAACACCATATATTTT | CASMEQGGNTIYF
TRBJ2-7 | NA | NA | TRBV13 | TGTGCCAGCAGCCAAGGACAGAGTGCCTACGAGCAGTACTTC | CASSQGQSAYEQYF